This T cell receptor (beta chain) was captured in a study of spatial heterogeneity in lung cancer. Study-level information: Alpha-chain sequences were consistently detected in smaller numbers than beta-chain sequences. Study outcomes and limitations: Mutation counts in tumors were tracked by counts of expanded intratumoral alpha and beta TCRs.

In the library, each TCR cDNA molecule bore its own unique molecular identifier. TCRdb passed the 5' RACE reads through MiXCR, listing each CDR3 protein once. The data hold about 2,800 distinct CDR3 sequences, with approximately 48% observed a single time. This clonotype turned up a few times. Its antigen is unidentified. There are 13 residues in the CDR3. Germline CDR1 is DFQATT and CDR2 is SNEGSKA (reference sequence). The V gene lost 2 bases and the J gene lost 5 bases, with 11 bases spanning the gap. Time point defined: sample taken at primary tumor resection. This receptor was obtained from a male donor with early-stage non-small cell lung cancer. The sequences come from lung tumor tissue, collected at surgery. This chain joins TRBV20-1 and TRBJ2-3, with a weak D call TRBD2 (5 bases). CDR3 sequence reads: CSARSGAVDTQYF. The CDR3 DNA reads as TGCAGTGCTAGAAGCGGAGCAGTAGATACGCAGTATTTT.